This is a list of T cell receptor beta chains from one sample in a study of T cell repertoires and HLA-DP antigens. Here immunoSEQ multiplex PCR was the method, and the copy in TCRdb shows in-frame clones only, minus some. Among about 3,700 clones listed, over 60% were seen once. Sequencing was performed on CD137- CD4+ T cells from cultured PBMCs. The receptors were gathered from a young woman in good health and CMV-seronegative. Each CDR3 is given without its conserved first and last residue. Each record gives: V gene, clone size, J gene, D gene, CDR3 protein. A D gene is named only where the DNA matches it firmly. Clone size is given for some rows only: seen once, a few or many times, or a class if the clone is expanded.

v_gene: TRBV6-4
abundance: NA
j_gene: TRBJ2-1
d_gene: TRBD2
CDR3aa: ASSDPGAGGPNEQF

v_gene: TRBV18
abundance: NA
j_gene: TRBJ2-1
d_gene: NA
CDR3aa: ASSPRVSFTYNEQF

v_gene: TRBV18
abundance: NA
j_gene: TRBJ1-1
d_gene: NA
CDR3aa: ASSLGGHGNTEAF

v_gene: TRBV7-9
abundance: few
j_gene: TRBJ1-2
d_gene: TRBD1
CDR3aa: ASSIRDSHYGYT

v_gene: TRBV6-6
abundance: NA
j_gene: TRBJ1-5
d_gene: NA
CDR3aa: ASSPATWSNQPQH

v_gene: TRBV5-1
abundance: NA
j_gene: TRBJ2-1
d_gene: NA
CDR3aa: ASSLNGGLGDYNEQF

v_gene: TRBV7-7
abundance: NA
j_gene: TRBJ2-5
d_gene: TRBD2
CDR3aa: ASSLGAGGGETQY

v_gene: TRBV6-5
abundance: once
j_gene: TRBJ2-3
d_gene: NA
CDR3aa: ASSRLADTDTQY

v_gene: TRBV4-1
abundance: few
j_gene: TRBJ1-5
d_gene: NA
CDR3aa: ASSQGVDRNQPQH

v_gene: TRBV5-6
abundance: NA
j_gene: TRBJ1-3
d_gene: TRBD1
CDR3aa: ASCIGTVSGNTIY

v_gene: TRBV6-7
abundance: few
j_gene: TRBJ2-6
d_gene: NA
CDR3aa: ASSNSGETGANVLT

v_gene: TRBV9
abundance: NA
j_gene: TRBJ2-2
d_gene: TRBD2
CDR3aa: ASSAAGLAGGNTGELF

v_gene: TRBV2
abundance: once
j_gene: TRBJ1-1
d_gene: NA
CDR3aa: ASKRRFIGQMNTEAF